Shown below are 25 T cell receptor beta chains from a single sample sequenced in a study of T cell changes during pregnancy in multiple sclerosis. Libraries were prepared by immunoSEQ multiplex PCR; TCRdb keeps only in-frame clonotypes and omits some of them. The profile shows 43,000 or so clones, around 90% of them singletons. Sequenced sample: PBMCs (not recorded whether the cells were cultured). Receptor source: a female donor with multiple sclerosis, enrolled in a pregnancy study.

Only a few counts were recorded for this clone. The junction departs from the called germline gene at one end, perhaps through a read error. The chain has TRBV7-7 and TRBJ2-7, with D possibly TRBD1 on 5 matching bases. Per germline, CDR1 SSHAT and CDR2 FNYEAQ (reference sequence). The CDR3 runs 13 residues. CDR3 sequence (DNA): TGTGCTAGCAGCGACCTCCAGGGCTACGAGCAGTACTTC. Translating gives CASSDLQGYEQYF.

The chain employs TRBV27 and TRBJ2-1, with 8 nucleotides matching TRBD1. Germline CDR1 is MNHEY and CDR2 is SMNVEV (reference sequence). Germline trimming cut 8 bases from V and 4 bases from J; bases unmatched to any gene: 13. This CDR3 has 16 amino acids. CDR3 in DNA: TGTGCCAGCCGACTGACCGGGACAGGAATATACAATGAGCAGTTCTTC. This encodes CASRLTGTGIYNEQFF.

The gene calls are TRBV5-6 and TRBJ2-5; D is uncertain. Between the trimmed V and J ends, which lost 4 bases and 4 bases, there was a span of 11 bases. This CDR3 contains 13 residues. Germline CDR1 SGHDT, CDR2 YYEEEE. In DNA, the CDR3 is TGTGCCAGCAGCCCGGGCTACCCAGAGACCCAGTACTTC. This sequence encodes CASSPGYPETQYF.

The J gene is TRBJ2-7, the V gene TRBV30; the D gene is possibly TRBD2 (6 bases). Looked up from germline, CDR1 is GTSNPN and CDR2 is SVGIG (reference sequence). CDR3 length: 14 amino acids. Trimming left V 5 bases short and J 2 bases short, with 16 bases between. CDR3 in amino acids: CAWERLAGPYEQYF. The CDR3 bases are TGTGCCTGGGAGAGGCTGGCGGGACCCTACGAGCAGTACTTC. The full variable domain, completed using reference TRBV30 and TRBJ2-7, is SQTIHQWPATLVQPVGSPLSLECTVEGTSNPNLYWYRQAAGRGLQLLFYSVGIGQISSEVPQNLSASRPQDRQFILSSKKLLLSDSGFYLCAWERLAGPYEQYFGPGTRLTVT.

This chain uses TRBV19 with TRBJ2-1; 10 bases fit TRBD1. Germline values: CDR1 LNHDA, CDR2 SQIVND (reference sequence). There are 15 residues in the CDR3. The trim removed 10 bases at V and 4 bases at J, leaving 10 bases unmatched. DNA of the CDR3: TGTGCCATCTCCGGAGGACAGGGGGGATACAATGAGCAGTTCTTC. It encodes CAISGGQGGYNEQFF.

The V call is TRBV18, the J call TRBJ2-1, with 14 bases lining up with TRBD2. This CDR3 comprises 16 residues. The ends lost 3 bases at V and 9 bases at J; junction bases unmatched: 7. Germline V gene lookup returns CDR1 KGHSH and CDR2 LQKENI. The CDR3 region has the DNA TGTGCCAGCTCACCGCCTGGGACTAGCGGGAGTGGTGAGCAGTTCTTC. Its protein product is CASSPPGTSGSGEQFF.

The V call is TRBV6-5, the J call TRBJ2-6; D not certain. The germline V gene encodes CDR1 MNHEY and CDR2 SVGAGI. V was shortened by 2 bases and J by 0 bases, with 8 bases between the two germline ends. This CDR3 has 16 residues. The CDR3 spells CASSYRRSSGANVLTF. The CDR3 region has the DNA TGTGCCAGCAGTTACAGGCGGAGCTCTGGGGCCAACGTCCTGACTTTC.

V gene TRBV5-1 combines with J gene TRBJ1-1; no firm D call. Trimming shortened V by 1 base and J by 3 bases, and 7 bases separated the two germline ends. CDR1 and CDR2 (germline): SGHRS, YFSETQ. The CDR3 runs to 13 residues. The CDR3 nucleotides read TGCGCCAGCAGCTTGACCCGGTACACTGAAGCTTTCTTT. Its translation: CASSLTRYTEAFF.

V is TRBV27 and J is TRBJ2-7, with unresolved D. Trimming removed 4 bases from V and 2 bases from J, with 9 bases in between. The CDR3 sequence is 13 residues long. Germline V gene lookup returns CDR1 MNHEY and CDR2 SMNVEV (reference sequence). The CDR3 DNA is TGTGCCAGCAGTTACCGGAAAGCCTACGAGCAGTACTTC. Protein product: CASSYRKAYEQYF.

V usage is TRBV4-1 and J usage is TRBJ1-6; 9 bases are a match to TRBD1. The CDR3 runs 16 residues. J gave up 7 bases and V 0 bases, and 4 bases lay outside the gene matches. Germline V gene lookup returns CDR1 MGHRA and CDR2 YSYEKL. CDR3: CASSQDGTGRNSPLHF. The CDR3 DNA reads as TGCGCCAGCAGCCAAGACGGGACAGGGCGAAATTCACCCCTCCACTTT.

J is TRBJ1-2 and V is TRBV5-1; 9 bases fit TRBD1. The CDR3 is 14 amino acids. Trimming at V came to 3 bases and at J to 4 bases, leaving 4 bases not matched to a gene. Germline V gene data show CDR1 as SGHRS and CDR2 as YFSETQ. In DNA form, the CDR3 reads TGCGCCAGCAGCTCGGACAGGGGAGCCTATGGCTACACCTTC. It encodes CASSSDRGAYGYTF.

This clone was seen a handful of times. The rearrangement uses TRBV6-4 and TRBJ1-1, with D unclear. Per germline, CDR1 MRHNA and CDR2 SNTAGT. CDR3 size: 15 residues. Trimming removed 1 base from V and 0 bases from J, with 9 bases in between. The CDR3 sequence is CASSDFRQLNTEAFF. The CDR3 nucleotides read TGTGCCAGCAGTGACTTCCGGCAGCTGAACACTGAAGCTTTCTTT.

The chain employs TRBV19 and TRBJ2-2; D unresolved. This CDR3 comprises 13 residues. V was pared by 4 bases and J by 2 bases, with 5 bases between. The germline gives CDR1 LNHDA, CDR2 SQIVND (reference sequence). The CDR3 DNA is TGTGCCAGTAGTACATCTAACACCGGGGAGCTGTTTTTT. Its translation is CASSTSNTGELFF.

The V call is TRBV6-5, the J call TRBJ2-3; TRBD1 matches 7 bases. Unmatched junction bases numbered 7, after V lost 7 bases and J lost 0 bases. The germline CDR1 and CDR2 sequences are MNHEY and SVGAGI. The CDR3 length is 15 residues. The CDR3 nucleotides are TGTGCCAGCAAACGGACAGGATCTAGCACAGATACGCAGTATTTT. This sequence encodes CASKRTGSSTDTQYF.

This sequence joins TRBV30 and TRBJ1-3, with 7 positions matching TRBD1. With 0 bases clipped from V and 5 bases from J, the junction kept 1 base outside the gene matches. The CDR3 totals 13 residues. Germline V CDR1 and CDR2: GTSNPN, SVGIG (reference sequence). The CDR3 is CAWSVQGRNTIYF. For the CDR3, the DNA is TGTGCCTGGAGTGTACAGGGGAGAAACACCATATATTTT.

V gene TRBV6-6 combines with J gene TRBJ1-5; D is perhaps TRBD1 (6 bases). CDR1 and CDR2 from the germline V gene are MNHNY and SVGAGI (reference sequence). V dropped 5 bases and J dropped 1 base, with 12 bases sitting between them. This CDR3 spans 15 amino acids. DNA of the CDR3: TGTGCCAGCAGTACTGACAGGAAGAGCAATCAGCCCCAGCATTTT. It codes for CASSTDRKSNQPQHF.

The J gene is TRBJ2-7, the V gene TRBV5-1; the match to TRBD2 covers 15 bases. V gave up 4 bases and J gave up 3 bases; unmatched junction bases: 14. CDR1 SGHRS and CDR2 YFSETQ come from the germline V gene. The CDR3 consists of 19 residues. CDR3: CASSASSRTSGRGYYEQYF. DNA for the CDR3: TGCGCCAGCAGCGCAAGCAGTCGGACTAGCGGGAGGGGGTACTACGAGCAGTACTTC.

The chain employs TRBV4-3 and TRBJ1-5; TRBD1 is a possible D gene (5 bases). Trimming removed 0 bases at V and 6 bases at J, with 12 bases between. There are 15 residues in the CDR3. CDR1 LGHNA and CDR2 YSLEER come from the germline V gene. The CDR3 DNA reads TGCGCCAGCAGCCAAGATGCTGGGACGGGTCAGCCCCAGCATTTT. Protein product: CASSQDAGTGQPQHF.

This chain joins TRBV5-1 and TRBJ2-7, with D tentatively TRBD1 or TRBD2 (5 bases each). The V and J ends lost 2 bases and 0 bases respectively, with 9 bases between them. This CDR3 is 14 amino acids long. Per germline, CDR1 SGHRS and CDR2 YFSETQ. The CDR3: CASSFRDRSYEQYF. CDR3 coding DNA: TGCGCCAGCAGCTTCCGGGACCGCTCCTACGAGCAGTACTTC.

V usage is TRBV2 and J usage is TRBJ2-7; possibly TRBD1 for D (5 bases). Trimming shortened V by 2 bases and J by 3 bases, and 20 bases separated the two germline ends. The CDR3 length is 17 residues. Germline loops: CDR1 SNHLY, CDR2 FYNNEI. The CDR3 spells CASSERGWGGTYYEQYF. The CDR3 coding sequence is TGTGCCAGCAGTGAAAGAGGTTGGGGCGGAACGTACTACGAGCAGTACTTC. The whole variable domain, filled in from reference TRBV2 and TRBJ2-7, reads EPEVTQTPSHQVTQMGQEVILRCVPISNHLYFYWYRQILGQKVEFLVSFYNNEISEKSEIFDDQFSVERPDGSNFTLKIRSTKLEDSAMYFCASSERGWGGTYYEQYFGPGTRLTVT.

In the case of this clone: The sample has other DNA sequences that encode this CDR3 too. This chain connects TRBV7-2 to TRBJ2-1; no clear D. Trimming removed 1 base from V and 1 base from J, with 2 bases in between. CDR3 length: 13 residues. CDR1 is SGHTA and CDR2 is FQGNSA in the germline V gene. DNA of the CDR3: TGTGCCAGCAGCTTAGGTTCCTACAATGAGCAGTTCTTC. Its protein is CASSLGSYNEQFF.

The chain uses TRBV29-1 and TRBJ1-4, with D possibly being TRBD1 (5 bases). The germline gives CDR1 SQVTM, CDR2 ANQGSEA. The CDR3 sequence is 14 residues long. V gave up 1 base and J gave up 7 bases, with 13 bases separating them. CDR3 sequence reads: CSVEVDGASEKLFF. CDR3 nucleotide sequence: TGCAGCGTTGAAGTGGACGGGGCAAGTGAAAAACTGTTTTTT.

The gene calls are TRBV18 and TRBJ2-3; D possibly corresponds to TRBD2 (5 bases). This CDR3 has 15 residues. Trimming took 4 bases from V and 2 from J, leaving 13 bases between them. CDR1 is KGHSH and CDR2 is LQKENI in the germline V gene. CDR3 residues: CASSRRTGDTDTQYF. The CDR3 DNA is TGTGCCAGCTCACGCCGGACTGGGGACACAGATACGCAGTATTTT.

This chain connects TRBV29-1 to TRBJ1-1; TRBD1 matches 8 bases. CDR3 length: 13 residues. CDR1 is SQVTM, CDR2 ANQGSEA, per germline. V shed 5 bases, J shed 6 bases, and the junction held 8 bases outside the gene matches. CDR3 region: CSVCPRGPAEAFF. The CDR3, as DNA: TGCAGCGTTTGCCCCAGGGGGCCGGCTGAAGCTTTCTTT.

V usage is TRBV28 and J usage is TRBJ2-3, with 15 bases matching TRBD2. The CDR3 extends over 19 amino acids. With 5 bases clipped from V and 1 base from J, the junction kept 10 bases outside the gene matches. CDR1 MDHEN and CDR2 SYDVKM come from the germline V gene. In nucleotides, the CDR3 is TGTGCCAGCAGTAATATGGGGACTAGCGGGAGGAGGGGCACAGATACGCAGTATTTT. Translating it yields CASSNMGTSGRRGTDTQYF.